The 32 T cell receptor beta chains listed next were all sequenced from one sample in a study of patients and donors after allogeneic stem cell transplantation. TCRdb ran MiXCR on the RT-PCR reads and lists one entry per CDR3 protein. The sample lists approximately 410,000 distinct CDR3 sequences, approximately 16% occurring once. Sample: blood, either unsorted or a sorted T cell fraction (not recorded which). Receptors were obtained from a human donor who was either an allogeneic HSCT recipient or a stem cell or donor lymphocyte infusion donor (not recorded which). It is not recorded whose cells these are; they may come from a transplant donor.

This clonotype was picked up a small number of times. The chain's CDR3 is CASSQIVRGISYEQYF. The CDR3 coding sequence is TGTGCCAGCAGCCAAATAGTCCGGGGGATCTCCTACGAGCAGTACTTC. This chain uses TRBV4-2 with TRBJ2-7; D is possibly TRBD2 (6 bases). CDR1 and CDR2 from the germline V gene are LGHNA and YNFKEQ. Trimming stripped 2 bases from V and 0 bases from J, with 14 bases between. This CDR3 comprises 16 residues.

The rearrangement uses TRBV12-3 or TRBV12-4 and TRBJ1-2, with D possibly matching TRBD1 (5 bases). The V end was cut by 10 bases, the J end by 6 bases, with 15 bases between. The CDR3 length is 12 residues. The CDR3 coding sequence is TGTGCCATCAGCGGGGCGCTGGATGGCTACACCTTC. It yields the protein CAISGALDGYTF.

The CDR3: CASSLFRTSGASSYEQYF. The DNA of the CDR3 is TGTGCCAGCAGCTTATTTAGGACTAGCGGGGCTAGCTCCTACGAGCAGTACTTC. The chain joins TRBV13 to TRBJ2-7; 12 bases are a match to TRBD2. Germline CDR1 and CDR2: PRHDT and FYEKMQ (reference sequence). The CDR3 length is 18 residues. Germline trimming cut 2 bases from V and 0 bases from J; bases unmatched to any gene: 8.

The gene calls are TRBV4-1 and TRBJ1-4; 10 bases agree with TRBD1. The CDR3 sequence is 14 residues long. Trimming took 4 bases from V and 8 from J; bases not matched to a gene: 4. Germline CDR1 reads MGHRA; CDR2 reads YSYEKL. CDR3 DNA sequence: TGCGCCAGCAGCCGCGGGACAGGGGAAGAAAAACTGTTTTTT. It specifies CASSRGTGEEKLFF.

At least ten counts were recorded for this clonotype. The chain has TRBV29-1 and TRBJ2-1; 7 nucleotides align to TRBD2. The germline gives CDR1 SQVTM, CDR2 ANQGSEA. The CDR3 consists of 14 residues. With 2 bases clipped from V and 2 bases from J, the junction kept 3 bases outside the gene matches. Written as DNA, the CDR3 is TGCAGCGTTGAACTAGCGGAGACCTACAATGAGCAGTTCTTC. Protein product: CSVELAETYNEQFF.

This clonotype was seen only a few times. The CDR3 coding sequence is TGTGCCAGCAGCTTAACTAGGGCGAGATCCACAGATACGCAGTATTTT. It translates to CASSLTRARSTDTQYF. The chain combines TRBV7-3 with TRBJ2-3; D remains unclear. V was clipped by 0 bases and J by 2 bases, with 12 bases between them. Germline V lookup: CDR1 SGHTA, CDR2 FQGTGA. The CDR3 length is 16 residues.

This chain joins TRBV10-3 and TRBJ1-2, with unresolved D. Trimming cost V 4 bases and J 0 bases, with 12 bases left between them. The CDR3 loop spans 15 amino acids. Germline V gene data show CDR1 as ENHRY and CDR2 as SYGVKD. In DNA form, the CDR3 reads TGTGCCATCAGTGGGTGGTTTGAACCTAACTATGGCTACACCTTC. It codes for CAISGWFEPNYGYTF.

The CDR3 reads CASSPEARSNTEAFF. CDR3 in DNA: TGTGCCAGCTCACCGGAGGCCAGATCTAACACTGAAGCTTTCTTT. V usage is TRBV18 and J usage is TRBJ1-1; D not resolved. This CDR3 comprises 15 residues. The germline V and J ends were trimmed by 3 bases and 2 bases, with 13 bases remaining between them. From germline, CDR1 is KGHSH and CDR2 LQKENI.

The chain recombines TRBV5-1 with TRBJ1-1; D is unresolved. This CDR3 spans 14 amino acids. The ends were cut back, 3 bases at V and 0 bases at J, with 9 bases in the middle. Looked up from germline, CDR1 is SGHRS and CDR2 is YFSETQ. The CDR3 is CASSSGMLNTEAFF. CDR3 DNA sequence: TGCGCCAGCAGCTCCGGGATGTTGAACACTGAAGCTTTCTTT.

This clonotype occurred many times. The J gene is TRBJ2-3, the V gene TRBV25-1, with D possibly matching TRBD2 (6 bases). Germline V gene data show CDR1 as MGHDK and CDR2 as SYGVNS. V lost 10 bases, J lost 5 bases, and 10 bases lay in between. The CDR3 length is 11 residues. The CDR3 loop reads CATGRGDTQYF. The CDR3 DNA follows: TGTGCCACCGGGCGGGGAGATACGCAGTATTTT.

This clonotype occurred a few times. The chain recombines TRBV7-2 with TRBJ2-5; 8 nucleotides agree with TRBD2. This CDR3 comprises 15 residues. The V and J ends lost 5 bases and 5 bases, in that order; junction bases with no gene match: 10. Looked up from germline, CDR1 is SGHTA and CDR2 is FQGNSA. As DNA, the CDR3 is TGTGCCAGCAGCCCACTAGCGGTCCCCAGGGAGACCCAGTACTTC. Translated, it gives CASSPLAVPRETQYF.

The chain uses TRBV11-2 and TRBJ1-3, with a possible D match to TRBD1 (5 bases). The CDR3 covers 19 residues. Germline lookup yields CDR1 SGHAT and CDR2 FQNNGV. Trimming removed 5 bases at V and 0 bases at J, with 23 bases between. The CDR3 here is CASSQRPGPTSSSGNTIYF. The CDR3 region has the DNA TGTGCCAGCAGCCAAAGACCGGGACCGACATCGAGCTCTGGAAACACCATATATTTT.

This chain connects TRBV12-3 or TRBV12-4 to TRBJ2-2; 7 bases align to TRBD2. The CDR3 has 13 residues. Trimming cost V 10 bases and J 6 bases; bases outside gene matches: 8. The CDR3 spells CATPVRGSGELFF. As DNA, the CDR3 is TGTGCCACCCCCGTGCGGGGGTCCGGGGAGCTGTTTTTT.

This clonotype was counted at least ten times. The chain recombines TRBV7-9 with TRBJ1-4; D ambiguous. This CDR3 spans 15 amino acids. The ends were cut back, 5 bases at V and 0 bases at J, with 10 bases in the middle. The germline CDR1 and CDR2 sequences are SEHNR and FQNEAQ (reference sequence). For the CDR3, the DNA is TGTGCCAGCAGCACCCACAGAGCAACTAATGAAAAACTGTTTTTT. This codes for CASSTHRATNEKLFF. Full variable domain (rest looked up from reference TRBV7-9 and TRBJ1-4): DTGVSQNPRHKITKRGQNVTFRCDPISEHNRLYWYRQTLGQGPEFLTYFQNEAQLEKSRLLSDRFSAERPKGSFSTLEIQRTEQGDSAMYLCASSTHRATNEKLFFGSGTQLSVL.

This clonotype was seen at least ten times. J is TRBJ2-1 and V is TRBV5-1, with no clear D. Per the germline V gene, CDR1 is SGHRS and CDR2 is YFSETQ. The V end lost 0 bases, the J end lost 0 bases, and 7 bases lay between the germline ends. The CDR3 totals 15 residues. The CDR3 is CASSLESGSYNEQFF. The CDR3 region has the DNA TGCGCCAGCAGCTTGGAATCGGGCTCCTACAATGAGCAGTTCTTC.

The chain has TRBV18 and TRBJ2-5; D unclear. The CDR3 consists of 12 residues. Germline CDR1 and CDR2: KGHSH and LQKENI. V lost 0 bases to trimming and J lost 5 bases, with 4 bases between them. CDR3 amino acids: CASSPPGETQYF. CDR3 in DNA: TGTGCCAGCTCACCACCAGGGGAGACCCAGTACTTC.

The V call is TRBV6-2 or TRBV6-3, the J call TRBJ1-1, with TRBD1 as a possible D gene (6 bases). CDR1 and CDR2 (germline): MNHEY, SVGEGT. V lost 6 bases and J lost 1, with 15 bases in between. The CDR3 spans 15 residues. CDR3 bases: TGTGCCAGCAGGGACAGACACTTGCCGAACACTGAAGCTTTCTTT. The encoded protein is CASRDRHLPNTEAFF.

The CDR3 DNA is TGTGCCACCAGCAGAGGTCTGGTCCCAGATACGCAGTATTTT. This encodes CATSRGLVPDTQYF. The V call is TRBV15, the J call TRBJ2-3; D uncertain. Germline V CDR1 and CDR2: LNHNV, YYDKDF (reference sequence). Trimming took off 1 base at V and 4 bases at J, with 9 bases between the two ends. This CDR3 is built from 14 residues.

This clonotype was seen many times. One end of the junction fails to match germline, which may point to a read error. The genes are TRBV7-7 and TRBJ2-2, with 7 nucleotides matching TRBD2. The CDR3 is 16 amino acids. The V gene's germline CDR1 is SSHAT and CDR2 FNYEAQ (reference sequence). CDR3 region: CASSPRASGNTGELFF. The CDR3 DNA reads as TGTGCTAGCAGCCCCCGGGCTAGCGGCAACACCGGGGAGCTGTTTTTT. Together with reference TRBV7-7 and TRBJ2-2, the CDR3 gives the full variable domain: GAGVSQSPRYKVTKRGQDVTLRCDPISSHATLYWYQQALGQGPEFLTYFNYEAQPDKSGLPSDRFSAERPEGSISTLTIQRTEQRDSAMYRCASSPRASGNTGELFFGEGSRLTVL.

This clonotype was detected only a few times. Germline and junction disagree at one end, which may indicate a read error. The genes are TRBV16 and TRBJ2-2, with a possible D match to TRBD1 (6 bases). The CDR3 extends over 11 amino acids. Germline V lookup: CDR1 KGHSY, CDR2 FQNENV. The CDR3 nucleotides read TGTGCCAGCAGCCGACACAGGGAACTGTTTTTT. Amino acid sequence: CASSRHRELFF. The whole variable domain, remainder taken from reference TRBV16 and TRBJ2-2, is GEEVAQTPKHLVRGEGQKAKLYCAPIKGHSYVFWYQQVLKNEFKFLISFQNENVFDETGMPKERFSAKCLPNSPCSLEIQATKLEDSAVYFCASSRHRELFFGEGSRLTVL.

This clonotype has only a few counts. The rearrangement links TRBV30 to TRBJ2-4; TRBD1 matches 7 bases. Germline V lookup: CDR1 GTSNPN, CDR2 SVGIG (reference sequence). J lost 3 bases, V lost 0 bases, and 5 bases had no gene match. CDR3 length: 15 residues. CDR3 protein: CAWSVRRTGKNIQYF. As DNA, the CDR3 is TGTGCCTGGAGTGTGAGGAGGACAGGCAAAAACATTCAGTACTTC. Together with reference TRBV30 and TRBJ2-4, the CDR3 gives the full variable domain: SQTIHQWPATLVQPVGSPLSLECTVEGTSNPNLYWYRQAAGRGLQLLFYSVGIGQISSEVPQNLSASRPQDRQFILSSKKLLLSDSGFYLCAWSVRRTGKNIQYFGAGTRLSVL.

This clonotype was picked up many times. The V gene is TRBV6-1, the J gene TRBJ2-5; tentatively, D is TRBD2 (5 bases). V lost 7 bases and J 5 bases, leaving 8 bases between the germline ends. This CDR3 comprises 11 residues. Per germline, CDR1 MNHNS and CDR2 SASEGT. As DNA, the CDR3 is TGTGCCAGCAAACTAGGGGAGACCCAGTACTTC. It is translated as CASKLGETQYF.

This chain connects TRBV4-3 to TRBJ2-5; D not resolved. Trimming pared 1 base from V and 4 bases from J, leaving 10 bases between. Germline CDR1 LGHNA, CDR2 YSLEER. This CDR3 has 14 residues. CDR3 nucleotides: TGCGCCAGCAGCCAAGGGGTAGGGCCAGAGACCCAGTACTTC. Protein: CASSQGVGPETQYF.

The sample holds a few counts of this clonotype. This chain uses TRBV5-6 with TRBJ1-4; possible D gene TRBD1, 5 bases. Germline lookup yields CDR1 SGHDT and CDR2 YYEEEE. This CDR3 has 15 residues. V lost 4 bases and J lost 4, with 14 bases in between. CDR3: CASSIHPGGNEKLFF. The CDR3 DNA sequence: TGTGCCAGCAGCATCCATCCCGGGGGTAATGAAAAACTGTTTTTT.

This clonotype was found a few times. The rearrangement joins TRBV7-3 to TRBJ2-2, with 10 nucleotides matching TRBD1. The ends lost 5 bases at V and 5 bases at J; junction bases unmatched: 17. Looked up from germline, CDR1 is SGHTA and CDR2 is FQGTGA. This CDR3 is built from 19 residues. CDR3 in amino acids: CASSPRGGQGGIRTGELFF. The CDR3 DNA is TGTGCCAGCAGCCCTAGGGGCGGACAGGGGGGAATCAGGACCGGGGAGCTGTTTTTT.

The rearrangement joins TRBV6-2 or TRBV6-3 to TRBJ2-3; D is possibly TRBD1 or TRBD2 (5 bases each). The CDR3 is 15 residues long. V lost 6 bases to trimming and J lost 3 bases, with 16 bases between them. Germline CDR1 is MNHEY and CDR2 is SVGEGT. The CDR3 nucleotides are TGTGCCAGCAGAAAAGGGACGGTGGGGACAGATACGCAGTATTTT. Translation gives CASRKGTVGTDTQYF.

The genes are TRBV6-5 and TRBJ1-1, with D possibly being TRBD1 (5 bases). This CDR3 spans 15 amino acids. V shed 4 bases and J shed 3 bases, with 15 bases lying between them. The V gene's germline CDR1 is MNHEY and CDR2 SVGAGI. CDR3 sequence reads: CASSSTFTGDTEAFF. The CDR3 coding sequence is TGTGCCAGCAGTTCCACATTCACGGGGGACACTGAAGCTTTCTTT.

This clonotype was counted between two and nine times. The CDR3 sequence: CASSVLAGTANTGELFF. The CDR3 nucleotides read TGTGCCAGTAGTGTCCTGGCCGGGACAGCGAACACCGGGGAGCTGTTTTTT. The chain joins TRBV19 to TRBJ2-2; 7 positions match TRBD1. V lost 5 bases, J lost 0 bases, and 9 bases stayed unmatched. The V gene's germline CDR1 is LNHDA and CDR2 SQIVND (reference sequence). The CDR3 has 17 amino acids.

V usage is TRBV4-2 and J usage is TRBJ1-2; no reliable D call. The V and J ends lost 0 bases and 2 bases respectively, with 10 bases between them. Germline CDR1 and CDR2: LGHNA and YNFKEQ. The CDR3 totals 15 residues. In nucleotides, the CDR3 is TGTGCCAGCAGCCAAGACGAGGGATCAAACTATGGCTACACCTTC. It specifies CASSQDEGSNYGYTF.

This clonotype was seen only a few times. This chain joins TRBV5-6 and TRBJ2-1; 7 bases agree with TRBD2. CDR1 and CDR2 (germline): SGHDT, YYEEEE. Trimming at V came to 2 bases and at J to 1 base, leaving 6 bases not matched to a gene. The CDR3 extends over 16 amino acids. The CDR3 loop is CASSLFAGESYNEQFF. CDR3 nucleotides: TGTGCCAGCAGCTTATTTGCGGGAGAGTCCTACAATGAGCAGTTCTTC.

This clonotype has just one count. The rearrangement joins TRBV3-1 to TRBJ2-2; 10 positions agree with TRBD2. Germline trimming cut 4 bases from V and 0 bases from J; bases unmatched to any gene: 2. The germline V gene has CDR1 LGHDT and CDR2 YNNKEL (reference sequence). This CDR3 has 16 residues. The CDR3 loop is CASSPTSGANTGELFF. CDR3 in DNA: TGTGCCAGCAGCCCTACTAGCGGGGCGAACACCGGGGAGCTGTTTTTT.

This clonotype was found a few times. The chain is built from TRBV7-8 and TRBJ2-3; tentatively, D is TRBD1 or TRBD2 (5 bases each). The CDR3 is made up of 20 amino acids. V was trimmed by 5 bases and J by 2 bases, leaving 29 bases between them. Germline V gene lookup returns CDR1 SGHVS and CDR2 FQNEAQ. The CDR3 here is CASSLERDGVLKTYTDTQYF. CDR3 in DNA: TGTGCCAGCAGCCTTGAGAGGGACGGAGTCCTAAAAACCTACACAGATACGCAGTATTTT.